The T cell receptor beta chain described here comes from a study of blood T cell repertoires in COVID-19 (dated by TCRdb to 2018 to 2020). In the study overall: Samples covering the acute and convalescent phases of COVID-19 were provided by collaborators in the United States, Italy and Spain. The material from the prospective study consisted of cDNA or gDNA derived from T cells, B-cell-depleted T cells, or PBMCs. The dataset comprised deeply sampled blood TCRbeta repertoires from subjects exposed to, actively infected with, or recovered from COVID-19. A freely available public database, intended as a resource for researchers studying the immune response to SARS-CoV-2, is where the repertoires were released. Samples were obtained from the ongoing ImmuneRACE study (first 160 participants) and from 1,000 to 1,500 subjects provided by 6 global collaborators. Nearly every sample came with metadata listing a de-identified subject ID, COVID-19 status, age in years and sex. Where available, HLA class I and class II types were taken from metadata supplied by the sample provider and were not determined by assay-based typing. The full study reports these points: The quantity of clinical and demographic metadata differed by source and by participant and was supplied without curation.

Comment on this clone: Its antigen remains undetermined. Qualities for individual bases were not recorded, and no much larger clone is one base off.

The immunoSEQ Assay, a bias-controlled multiplex PCR, was used to amplify TCRbeta CDR3 regions from genomic DNA. The authors processed their data as follows. Within the assay, amplification of reference gene primers was used to estimate how many nucleated cells each sample contained. To quantify the absolute abundance of each unique TCRbeta CDR3 rearrangement, sequence reads were collapsed and filtered. Productive Simpson clonality was computed per sample as the square root of Simpson's diversity index over productive rearrangements. The source is immuneACCESS, and TCRdb retained only in-frame sequences with V and J called. Part of the clones is not carried over; for the studies checked, unresolved V genes explain less than half of this, and the remainder is unexplained. The V and J calls and clone size are taken from that table; D and trimming were inferred from the DNA. This sample comprises about 190,000 clones, 84% of them detected only once. The top ten clones comprise 3% to 3.5% of the sample.

CDR1 and CDR2 (WSHSY, SAAADI) derive from the germline V gene. From the cysteine through the phenylalanine, the CDR3 covers 17 amino acids. The retained sequence is limited to the CDR3, 51 bases, with the frame set at the first base. V and J lose 1 base and 2 bases, and a span of 15 bases separates them. Enrolling through a virtual design, the prospective study's participants ranged in age from roughly 18 to 95 years and lived across roughly 24 United States geographic areas. Cohort assignment in the prospective study relied on participant-reported clinical history from a screening survey and a study questionnaire. For ImmuneRACE Cohort 3, a participant was defined as recovered based on two consecutive negative NP/OP PCR tests, clearance by a healthcare professional, or resolution of symptoms. Each participant in the prospective study had whole blood, serum and a nasopharyngeal or oropharyngeal swab collected by mobile phlebotomists. Prospective study participants could optionally give additional blood draws and questionnaires over an approximately two-month period. Prospective study blood samples were shipped either frozen or at room temperature before DNA extraction.

The sample comprised PBMCs or T cells enriched from blood (not recorded which). This TCR came from a woman in her twenties or thirties who had recovered from COVID-19. The chain is made from TRBV10-2 and TRBJ1-5; the D gene is perhaps TRBD1, from 6 matching bases. The DNA sequence is as follows: TGCGCCAGCAGTGAGTGGGCAGGGGCGGGCGGCAATCAGCCCCAGCATTTT. Its protein reads: CASSEWAGAGGNQPQHF.